The present TCR beta chain was sequenced within a study of tissue T cells after allogeneic stem cell transplantation (dated by TCRdb to the early 2020s). Concerning the study at large: When multiple samples of a tissue existed, pathologist review of H&E sections prioritized samples with histologically apparent lymphocytes for sequencing. Using research autopsies of patients with and without GVHD, plus mouse models of GVHD, the study profiled TCR beta repertoires across many tissues. The human part of the study was a prospective observational study with no blinding and no randomization.

The CDR3 contains 19 residues, cysteine and phenylalanine counted. The only DNA kept is the CDR3, 57 bases in frame from the first base. The germline V gene supplies CDR1 SGHTA and CDR2 FQGTGA. Trimming at the junction amounts to 2 bases on V and 0 bases on J, and the germline ends lie 22 bases apart. Study-wide conclusions, independent of this receptor: Blood and spleen T cells captured only a limited portion of the TCR repertoire detected in tissues, in both patients and mice. Only a few T cell clones appeared in more than one patient, yet motif-based clustering showed tissue-specific repertoire signatures that were shared between patients. Within patients, how anatomically similar tissues were was a major factor shaping TCR repertoire composition, regardless of disease or transplant status. For the non-GVHD comparator patients, no blood samples were available. Sampling depth was acknowledged as a limitation, and the patient cohort was both small and clinically heterogeneous. The study did not determine which tissue TCRs were alloreactive or antigen-specific, and some clones might have been persisting host cells.

Compared with the rest of its sample, this clone is medium-sized (0.01 to 0.1%). What antigen it recognizes has not been identified. No base qualities exist here, and no much larger clone lies one base off it. The time point label, as the study defines it: human tissue collected at research (rapid) autopsy. Three non-HCT comparator patients with other cancers, who had at least five GI tract samples and no known GI disease at death, were retrospectively selected. After a median post-mortem interval of around 10 hours, the autopsy tissues collected included GI sites spanning esophagus to rectum, along with liver, skin and lymphoid organs including spleen. Autopsy specimens were bisected, with one portion flash-frozen in liquid nitrogen and the rest formalin-fixed; GI outer muscle layers were removed. To extract genomic DNA from frozen tissues, either the Mag-Bind Blood & Tissue DNA HDQ 96 Kit on a Chemagic 360 or the DNeasy Blood & Tissue Kit was used. Because of concern about red blood cell contamination, extracted DNA was further purified using the Genomic DNA Clean & Concentrator-25 kit.

Libraries were prepared through the immunoSEQ multiplex PCR assay. Adaptive Biotechnologies performed the TCRbeta CDR3 sequencing at survey depth and reported CDR3 sequences, V/J genes, productive frequency and template counts. TCR beta CDR3 regions were amplified from genomic DNA instead of RNA. The paper's processing steps were these. Jensen-Shannon divergence was used to quantify pairwise repertoire overlap between tissues, with a value of 1 indicating complete divergence and a value of 0 indicating identical repertoires. Tissues were clustered by single-linkage agglomerative hierarchical clustering of pairwise JSD values and displayed as dendrograms. GLIPH2 was run on all patient samples with simulation_depth 1000, kmer_min_depth 3 and cdr3_length_cutoff 8, and groups with more than two unique CDR3s were retained. In a standardized tissue-overlap score, Jaccard GLIPH-group overlap across patients was extrapolated to a standard repertoire size of 1000 clones. Linear mixed-effect models, with tissue included as a fixed effect and individual included as a random effect, were used to assess associations of diversity with clinical or experimental variables. TCRdb stores this immuneACCESS table with in-frame sequences only. Part of the clones is absent; in the studies checked, under half of the shortfall reflects unresolved V genes, and no reason is known for the rest. That table supplies the V and J calls and clone size; D and trimming were determined from the DNA. The sample profile shows around 9,100 clones; roughly 50% of them were found once. The top ten clones comprise approximately 18% of the sample.

This receptor was taken from a female donor over 55 with lung cancer. The specimen comprised tissue from the jejunum, sampled at autopsy. The V gene is TRBV7-3 and the J gene is TRBJ1-2; possibly the D gene is TRBD1, per 5 matching bases. Here the CDR3 is given as CASSLGRRIRQSANYGYTF. In nucleotide form, the sequence is TGTGCCAGCAGCTTAGGTCGGCGGATTAGACAGAGTGCTAACTATGGCTACACCTTC.